These 32 T cell receptor beta chains originate from one sample sequenced in a study of cytomegalovirus exposure and HLA in healthy donors. Primers: 60 Vbeta forward and 13 Jbeta reverse. Method: immunoSEQ multiplex PCR; TCRdb's copy keeps in-frame clones and lacks some. The sample includes 95,000 to 150,000 clones, around 74% of them seen just once. Specimen: PBMCs. The receptors were sampled from a woman aged 45-60 years in good health and CMV-seropositive.

The rearrangement uses TRBV7-8 and TRBJ1-2; 9 bases map to TRBD1. The CDR3 sequence is 16 residues long. V shed 0 bases and J 8 bases; nucleotides not matched to a gene: 10. Germline loops: CDR1 SGHVS, CDR2 FQNEAQ. The CDR3 loop reads CASSLAVTGGLWGYTF. CDR3 coding DNA: TGTGCCAGCAGCTTAGCTGTCACAGGGGGCTTATGGGGCTACACCTTC.

The chain uses TRBV7-9 and TRBJ2-7, with D possibly being TRBD2 (5 bases). Trimming removed 8 bases from V and 4 bases from J, with 12 bases in between. Germline assignment: CDR1 SEHNR and CDR2 FQNEAQ (reference sequence). The CDR3 is 12 residues long. The CDR3 loop is CASSGVMYEQYF. The CDR3 region has the DNA TGTGCCAGCTCCGGGGTCATGTACGAGCAGTACTTC.

The chain recombines TRBV7-2 with TRBJ1-4; 12 nucleotides align to TRBD1. Per the germline V gene, CDR1 is SGHTA and CDR2 is FQGNSA. Trimming cost V 5 bases and J 4 bases; bases outside gene matches: 8. CDR3 size: 17 residues. Written as DNA, the CDR3 is TGTGCCAGCAGCCCGGGACAGGGGGCTCAGTATAATGAAAAACTGTTTTTT. The encoded protein is CASSPGQGAQYNEKLFF. Variable domain in full (rest from reference TRBV7-2 and TRBJ1-4): GAGVSQSPSNKVTEKGKDVELRCDPISGHTALYWYRQSLGQGLEFLIYFQGNSAPDKSGLPSDRFSAERTGGSVSTLTIQRTQQEDSAVYLCASSPGQGAQYNEKLFFGSGTQLSVL.

The CDR3 DNA follows: TGCGCCAGCAGCTTGGGCCTGAACAGGCCAACTAATGAAAAACTGTTTTTT. Its protein is CASSLGLNRPTNEKLFF. The V gene is TRBV5-1, the J gene TRBJ1-4; a possible D gene is TRBD1 (5 bases). This CDR3 spans 17 amino acids. From germline, CDR1 is SGHRS and CDR2 YFSETQ. Trimming removed 0 bases at V and 0 bases at J, with 12 bases between.

The chain links TRBV7-2 to TRBJ2-6; TRBD1 agrees at 10 bases. The ends lost 1 base at V and 3 bases at J; junction bases unmatched: 3. Germline V gene data show CDR1 as SGHTA and CDR2 as FQGNSA. The CDR3 is 17 amino acids. The DNA for the CDR3 is TGTGCCAGCAGCTTAGTGGGACAGGGGTATGGGGCCAACGTCCTGACTTTC. Translating it yields CASSLVGQGYGANVLTF. Full variable domain (rest looked up from reference TRBV7-2 and TRBJ2-6): GAGVSQSPSNKVTEKGKDVELRCDPISGHTALYWYRQSLGQGLEFLIYFQGNSAPDKSGLPSDRFSAERTGGSVSTLTIQRTQQEDSAVYLCASSLVGQGYGANVLTFGAGSRLTVL.

The chain employs TRBV6-1 and TRBJ1-2; D possibly corresponds to TRBD1 (5 bases). Germline CDR1 MNHNS, CDR2 SASEGT. This CDR3 has 13 residues. The V end lost 1 base, the J end lost 6 bases, and 9 bases lay between the germline ends. The CDR3 region has the DNA TGTGCCAGCAGTGAAGGACAGTGGAATGGCTACACCTTC. Translating it yields CASSEGQWNGYTF.

This rearrangement joins TRBV5-1 to TRBJ1-2, with 9 bases aligning to TRBD1. The germline CDR1 and CDR2 sequences are SGHRS and YFSETQ. V shed 4 bases and J 5 bases; nucleotides not matched to a gene: 9. The CDR3 totals 15 residues. The chain's CDR3 is CASSQVLGQGYGYTF. For the CDR3, the DNA is TGCGCCAGCAGCCAGGTGTTGGGACAGGGTTATGGCTACACCTTC.

The chain joins TRBV7-9 to TRBJ2-7; TRBD2 might be the D (5 bases). CDR1 and CDR2 from the germline V gene are SEHNR and FQNEAQ (reference sequence). The CDR3 covers 13 residues. V lost 1 base, J lost 1 base, and 5 bases lay in between. The DNA for the CDR3 is TGTGCCAGCAGCTTAGGACTATCCTACGAGCAGTACTTC. Translation gives CASSLGLSYEQYF. Looking up the rest from reference TRBV7-9 and TRBJ2-7 gives the full variable domain: DTGVSQNPRHKITKRGQNVTFRCDPISEHNRLYWYRQTLGQGPEFLTYFQNEAQLEKSRLLSDRFSAERPKGSFSTLEIQRTEQGDSAMYLCASSLGLSYEQYFGPGTRLTVT.

V is TRBV9 and J is TRBJ1-5, with 7 bases matching TRBD1. CDR1 is SGDLS and CDR2 is YYNGEE in the germline V gene. J was trimmed by 7 bases and V by 3 bases; bases with no gene match: 7. This CDR3 region has 14 residues. The CDR3 here is CASSGTGSGQPQHF. CDR3 DNA sequence: TGTGCCAGCAGCGGGACAGGCTCTGGGCAGCCCCAGCATTTT.

The gene calls are TRBV18 and TRBJ2-1, with D possibly being TRBD2 (7 bases). Germline-derived CDR1 and CDR2 are KGHSH and LQKENI. V shed 2 bases and J shed 2 bases, with 13 bases lying between them. This CDR3 has 16 amino acids. CDR3 region: CASSPIGGAAYNEQFF. In DNA form, the CDR3 reads TGTGCCAGCTCACCAATAGGGGGGGCGGCCTACAATGAGCAGTTCTTC. Together with reference TRBV18 and TRBJ2-1, the CDR3 gives the full variable domain: NAGVMQNPRHLVRRRGQEARLRCSPMKGHSHVYWYRQLPEEGLKFMVYLQKENIIDESGMPKERFSAEFPKEGPSILRIQQVVRGDSAAYFCASSPIGGAAYNEQFFGPGTRLTVL.

The chain links TRBV6-1 to TRBJ1-5; D is perhaps TRBD1 (6 bases). The length of the CDR3 is 12 residues. Germline V gives CDR1 MNHNS, CDR2 SASEGT. Trimming removed 6 bases at V and 7 bases at J, with 10 bases between. The CDR3 spells CASRAGDQPQHF. The CDR3 coding sequence is TGTGCCAGCAGAGCAGGGGACCAGCCCCAGCATTTT.

Of note for this clone: The junction departs from germline at one end; a sequencing error may be responsible. V gene TRBV2 combines with J gene TRBJ1-3, with 7 positions matching TRBD1. The CDR3 length is 12 residues. Germline values: CDR1 SNHLY, CDR2 FYNNEI. The CDR3 reads CASIGKGQQENF. CDR3 sequence (DNA): TGTGCCAGCATTGGGAAGGGACAGCAAGAAAATTTT.

This clone was observed a handful of times. This sequence joins TRBV27 and TRBJ1-2, with 9 bases matching TRBD1. This CDR3 has 12 amino acids. The germline V gene has CDR1 MNHEY and CDR2 SMNVEV (reference sequence). V was pared by 6 bases and J by 7 bases, with 3 bases of the junction left unmatched. CDR3 protein: CASRGQGGGYTF. CDR3 in DNA: TGTGCCAGCAGGGGACAGGGAGGTGGCTACACCTTC.

This chain joins TRBV19 and TRBJ2-5; the D is unclear. Per germline, CDR1 LNHDA and CDR2 SQIVND (reference sequence). V lost 0 bases, J lost 5 bases, and 7 bases lay in between. The CDR3 extends over 13 amino acids. The CDR3 loop reads CASSIDTSETQYF. In DNA, the CDR3 is TGTGCCAGTAGTATAGATACATCGGAGACCCAGTACTTC.

The rearrangement joins TRBV4-2 to TRBJ1-5, with D perhaps TRBD1 (6 bases). CDR1 LGHNA and CDR2 YNFKEQ come from the germline V gene. Trimming left V 1 base short and J 3 bases short, with 10 bases between. The CDR3 is 15 residues long. The chain's CDR3 is CASSQARGSNQPQHF. CDR3 in DNA: TGTGCCAGCAGCCAAGCTAGGGGGTCCAATCAGCCCCAGCATTTT.

CDR3 sequence: CASSLVDSSDTQYF. The CDR3 DNA sequence: TGTGCCAGCAGTTTAGTTGATAGCTCCGATACGCAGTATTTT. The V and J genes are TRBV27 and TRBJ2-3; D is unresolved. Trimming removed 2 bases at V and 6 bases at J, with 12 bases between. The CDR3 spans 14 residues. Germline-derived CDR1 and CDR2 are MNHEY and SMNVEV (reference sequence).

The chain recombines TRBV4-2 with TRBJ2-7; D tentatively reads TRBD1 or TRBD2 (5 bases each). V was pared by 4 bases and J by 7 bases, with 14 bases between. This CDR3 has 13 residues. Per germline, CDR1 LGHNA and CDR2 YNFKEQ. DNA for the CDR3: TGTGCCAGCAGCCGAGAGGGCAGGGCAGAGCAGTACTTC. Translated: CASSREGRAEQYF.

This clone came up a few times. This rearrangement joins TRBV5-1 to TRBJ2-2; 7 nucleotides match TRBD2. The CDR3 length is 16 residues. Germline assignment: CDR1 SGHRS and CDR2 YFSETQ. With 1 base clipped from V and 0 bases from J, the junction kept 3 bases outside the gene matches. CDR3 nucleotide sequence: TGCGCCAGCAGCTTGAGCGGACTAGCGAACACCGGGGAGCTGTTTTTT. Translated, it gives CASSLSGLANTGELFF.

This sequence joins TRBV18 and TRBJ2-1; 7 bases align to TRBD1. The CDR3 has 14 residues. With 4 bases clipped from V and 5 bases from J, the junction kept 5 bases outside the gene matches. Germline V CDR1 and CDR2: KGHSH, LQKENI. The CDR3: CASSLSGTDNEQFF. Written as DNA, the CDR3 is TGTGCCAGCTCACTCTCAGGGACAGACAATGAGCAGTTCTTC.

This clone was counted a few times. This rearrangement joins TRBV6-5 to TRBJ1-3; possible D gene TRBD1, 5 bases. The V end was cut by 1 base, the J end by 4 bases, with 8 bases between. This CDR3 is 14 amino acids long. In germline, CDR1 is MNHEY, CDR2 SVGAGI. CDR3: CASSYLGGGNTIYF. In DNA form, the CDR3 reads TGTGCCAGCAGTTACTTGGGGGGAGGAAACACCATATATTTT.

As to this clone: Other DNA sequences in the sample encode the same CDR3. V gene TRBV4-3 combines with J gene TRBJ2-5; D unresolved. Germline CDR1 is LGHNA and CDR2 is YSLEER. V gave up 0 bases and J gave up 7 bases, with 6 bases separating them. This CDR3 spans 12 amino acids. The CDR3 nucleotides are TGCGCCAGCAGCCAAGATCGAGGGACCCAGTACTTC. Protein sequence: CASSQDRGTQYF.

The gene calls are TRBV2 and TRBJ1-1; D might be TRBD1 (5 bases). V shed 8 bases and J shed 1 base, with 11 bases lying between them. The CDR3 is 13 amino acids. The germline V gene has CDR1 SNHLY and CDR2 FYNNEI. CDR3 loop: CASGAGRNTEAFF. CDR3 DNA: TGTGCCAGCGGGGCAGGCCGGAACACTGAAGCTTTCTTT.

The rearrangement links TRBV28 to TRBJ2-7; 8 positions agree with TRBD1. CDR3 length: 16 residues. The V gene's germline CDR1 is MDHEN and CDR2 SYDVKM. V trimming: 5 bases; J trimming: 4 bases; junction bases outside the gene matches: 13. The CDR3 nucleotides are TGTGCCAGCAGTGGCCCCGGGACAGGCGCCTGGTACGAGCAGTACTTC. It translates to CASSGPGTGAWYEQYF.

The V call is TRBV6-5, the J call TRBJ1-2; D gene unclear. V dropped 6 bases and J dropped 1 base, with 9 bases sitting between them. Germline V gene data show CDR1 as MNHEY and CDR2 as SVGAGI. The CDR3 totals 13 residues. CDR3 sequence (DNA): TGTGCCAGCAGCCGTATTAATAACTATGGCTACACCTTC. This codes for CASSRINNYGYTF.

The gene calls are TRBV7-9 and TRBJ2-1; possibly TRBD1 for D (5 bases). This CDR3 comprises 16 residues. Trimming cost V 3 bases and J 1 base, with 13 bases left between them. Germline assignment: CDR1 SEHNR and CDR2 FQNEAQ (reference sequence). CDR3 DNA sequence: TGTGCCAGCAGCTTGAAAGGGGCAGGGTCCTACAATGAGCAGTTCTTC. This sequence encodes CASSLKGAGSYNEQFF.

V and J are TRBV11-2 and TRBJ2-1; 7 bases are shared with TRBD2. Losses at the gene ends were 1 base for V and 11 bases for J; bases not matched to a gene: 2. There are 12 residues in the CDR3. Germline V lookup: CDR1 SGHAT, CDR2 FQNNGV. CDR3 DNA sequence: TGTGCCAGCAGCTTAGGGGGAGGGCAGCAGTTCTTC. This encodes CASSLGGGQQFF.

This chain uses TRBV6-1 with TRBJ2-7; TRBD1 might be the D (6 bases). CDR3 length: 14 amino acids. CDR1 is MNHNS, CDR2 SASEGT, per germline. Between the trimmed V and J ends, which lost 5 bases and 0 bases, there was a span of 11 bases. The CDR3 DNA sequence: TGTGCCAGCAGTCCCCGGGACAACTCCTACGAGCAGTACTTC. This gives the protein CASSPRDNSYEQYF.

The chain uses TRBV10-2 and TRBJ2-5; 9 nucleotides agree with TRBD2. There are 18 residues in the CDR3. Germline V lookup: CDR1 WSHSY, CDR2 SAAADI. The V gene end was trimmed by 0 bases and the J gene end by 2 bases; junction bases not matched to a gene: 10. The CDR3 region is CASSESSGGLAGQETQYF. In nucleotides, the CDR3 is TGCGCCAGCAGTGAGTCGTCAGGTGGGCTAGCGGGGCAAGAGACCCAGTACTTC.

This clone showed up just a few times. The rearrangement joins TRBV2 to TRBJ1-5; 8 bases align to TRBD1. The V gene's germline CDR1 is SNHLY and CDR2 FYNNEI. Trimming at V came to 5 bases and at J to 1 base, leaving 4 bases not matched to a gene. The CDR3 length is 15 residues. The CDR3 reads CASSRDRGSNQPQHF. The CDR3, as DNA: TGTGCCAGCAGTAGAGACAGGGGCAGCAATCAGCCCCAGCATTTT. The whole variable domain, remainder taken from reference TRBV2 and TRBJ1-5, is EPEVTQTPSHQVTQMGQEVILRCVPISNHLYFYWYRQILGQKVEFLVSFYNNEISEKSEIFDDQFSVERPDGSNFTLKIRSTKLEDSAMYFCASSRDRGSNQPQHFGDGTRLSIL.

The chain couples TRBV7-9 to TRBJ1-6; no clear D gene. Germline V gene lookup returns CDR1 SEHNR and CDR2 FQNEAQ (reference sequence). CDR3 size: 13 residues. V lost 8 bases and J 8 bases, leaving 13 bases between the germline ends. This CDR3 is CASATTGDSPLHF. In DNA form, the CDR3 reads TGTGCCAGCGCTACCACGGGTGATTCACCCCTCCACTTT. Full variable domain (missing parts from reference TRBV7-9 and TRBJ1-6): DTGVSQNPRHKITKRGQNVTFRCDPISEHNRLYWYRQTLGQGPEFLTYFQNEAQLEKSRLLSDRFSAERPKGSFSTLEIQRTEQGDSAMYLCASATTGDSPLHFGNGTRLTVT.

As concerns this clone: The sample contains more than one DNA sequence encoding this CDR3. The rearrangement joins TRBV9 to TRBJ2-3; 11 bases are a match to TRBD2. The germline V gene encodes CDR1 SGDLS and CDR2 YYNGEE. Trimming removed 3 bases from V and 6 bases from J; junction bases left unmatched: 9. This CDR3 has 16 amino acids. CDR3 sequence: CASSAGTSGPGDTQYF. The CDR3 nucleotides read TGTGCCAGCAGCGCCGGGACTAGCGGCCCGGGGGATACGCAGTATTTT.

The CDR3 reads CASSAVGQGTGGYTF. The CDR3 nucleotides read TGTGCCAGCAGCGCCGTCGGACAGGGGACGGGGGGCTACACCTTC. The V call is TRBV9, the J call TRBJ1-2; 9 bases match TRBD1. The germline gives CDR1 SGDLS, CDR2 YYNGEE. CDR3 length equals 15 residues. After removal of 3 bases from V and 8 bases from J, the junction contained 11 bases not matched to a gene.